This T cell receptor (beta chain) is from a study of blood T cells in healthy people across ages. A second PCR of about 6 to 12 cycles used a sample-barcoded 5' primer and a J-beta primer mix. In TCRdb, the 5' RACE reads were re-called with MiXCR into one record per CDR3 protein. The sample records almost 1 million distinct CDR3 sequences, roughly 51% being singletons. Germline assignment: CDR1 SGHVS and CDR2 FQNEAQ. The length of the CDR3 is 15 residues. The V gene lost 5 bases and the J gene lost 1 base, with 13 bases spanning the gap. Material: blood. The chain has TRBV7-8 and TRBJ2-3; D perhaps matches TRBD1 (6 bases). This TCR was recovered from a woman aged 60 to 75 in good health. DNA of the CDR3: TGTGCCAGCAGCGCGAACAGGGTTGGCACAGATACGCAGTATTTT. It is translated as CASSANRVGTDTQYF. The full variable domain, its missing parts supplied by reference TRBV7-8 and TRBJ2-3, is GAGVSQSPRYKVAKRGQDVALRCDPISGHVSLFWYQQALGQGPEFLTYFQNEAQLDKSGLPSDRFFAERPEGSVSTLKIQRTQQEDSAVYLCASSANRVGTDTQYFGPGTRLTVL.